Here is one T cell receptor (beta chain) with its context. All participating donors were Caucasian adults from Nashville, Tennessee. Genomic DNA of unsorted samples came from roughly 90 million PBMCs. This sample stems from a study of shared clonotypes between healthy human individuals. Trimming cost V 2 bases and J 4 bases; bases outside gene matches: 5. CDR1 and CDR2 from the germline V gene are SGHNT and YENEEA. This CDR3 has 15 residues. The test was conducted at deep level. The quantity of DNA used in unsorted PBMC replicate PCRs was 300 ng, corresponding to 25,000 to 30,000 T cell genomes. Clones were read by immunoSEQ multiplex PCR, and TCRdb kept only the in-frame ones, dropping some. Counted here are about 470,000 clones, roughly 77% occurring once; the ten biggest clones make up about 12%.

The TCR comes from a woman aged 40 to 55 in good health. Some clones in this sample may be carry-over from other donors' samples. Sequencing used PBMCs. The chain has TRBV11-3 and TRBJ2-1, with 7 bases identical to TRBD2. The CDR3 DNA sequence: TGTGCCAGCAGCTTATCGGCGGGAGCTTACAATGAGCAGTTCTTC. Translating it yields CASSLSAGAYNEQFF.